The rows below give T cell receptor beta chains drawn from one sample of a study of metastatic and nonmetastatic thyroid tumors. TCRdb ran MiXCR on the PCR reads. Here the sample spans roughly 12,000 clones, over 30% being singletons. Input material: tumor tissue. All receptors derive from a female donor with papillary thyroid cancer or a benign thyroid nodule (not recorded which). Some clones in this sample may be carry-over from other donors' samples. Each CDR3 is given with its conserved first and last residue. The order of the fields is J gene, V gene, D gene, clone size, CDR3 protein, CDR3 DNA. The D gene is left open where the match is weak. A clone size is listed for some rows: how often the clone was seen (once, few, many), or a class if it is expanded.

J: TRBJ1-2; V: TRBV6-1; D: .; size: few; CDR3: CASGGRAELGYTF; DNA: TGTGCCAGCGGTGGAAGGGCGGAACTGGGCTACACCTTC
J: TRBJ2-3; V: TRBV2; D: TRBD1; size: once; CDR3: CASSEQTGEGTDTQYF; DNA: TGTGCCAGCAGTGAACAGACAGGGGAGGGCACAGATACGCAGTATTTT
J: TRBJ2-6; V: TRBV2; D: TRBD2; size: few; CDR3: CASSVGGSGGIPYSTYF; DNA: TGTGCCAGCAGTGTTGGCGGGTCCGGGGGGATCCCATACTCTACATATTTC
J: TRBJ2-7; V: TRBV19; D: .; size: .; CDR3: CASTPKAVPYEQYF; DNA: TGTGCCAGTACCCCCAAGGCAGTTCCCTACGAGCAGTACTTC
J: TRBJ2-3; V: TRBV7-6; D: TRBD1; size: .; CDR3: CASSLGTATDTQYF; DNA: TGTGCCAGCAGCCTGGGGACAGCCACAGATACGCAGTATTTT
J: TRBJ1-3; V: TRBV11-1; D: .; size: few; CDR3: CASSPTDFDGSGNTIYF; DNA: TGTGCCAGCAGCCCGACGGACTTTGACGGATCTGGAAACACCATATATTTT
J: TRBJ1-2; V: TRBV12-5; D: .; size: .; CDR3: CASGFGGYYGYTF; DNA: TGTGCTAGTGGTTTTGGGGGATACTATGGCTACACCTTC
J: TRBJ1-2; V: TRBV20-1; D: TRBD1; size: .; CDR3: CSASRGHGYTF; DNA: TGCAGTGCTAGCAGGGGGCATGGCTACACCTTC
J: TRBJ2-1; V: TRBV11-2; D: .; size: .; CDR3: CASSLFRSAGDEQFF; DNA: TGTGCCAGCAGCTTATTTCGGTCCGCTGGCGATGAGCAGTTCTTC
J: TRBJ1-3; V: TRBV24-1; D: .; size: few; CDR3: CATSDSGTLSGNTIYF; DNA: TGTGCCACCAGTGATTCCGGGACCCTCTCTGGAAACACCATATATTTT
J: TRBJ1-2; V: TRBV2; D: .; size: .; CDR3: CASSDGAGAMYGYTF; DNA: TGTGCCAGCAGTGACGGGGCAGGGGCGATGTATGGCTACACCTTC
J: TRBJ2-7; V: TRBV27; D: TRBD1; size: .; CDR3: CASSGQASSYEQYF; DNA: TGTGCCAGCAGCGGACAGGCTAGCTCCTACGAGCAGTACTTC
J: TRBJ2-1; V: TRBV6-1; D: TRBD2; size: .; CDR3: CASSERLRGLLNEQFF; DNA: TGTGCCAGCAGTGAAAGGCTTCGGGGACTATTAAATGAGCAGTTCTTC
J: TRBJ2-2; V: TRBV20-1; D: TRBD2; size: .; CDR3: CSASLAGHTGELFF; DNA: TGCAGTGCTAGTCTAGCGGGGCACACCGGGGAGCTGTTTTTT
J: TRBJ2-7; V: TRBV28; D: TRBD2; size: few; CDR3: CASSFQGLADYEQYF; DNA: TGTGCCAGCAGTTTCCAGGGACTAGCGGACTACGAGCAGTACTTC
J: TRBJ1-2; V: TRBV7-7; D: .; size: once; CDR3: CASSLTSESGYGYTF; DNA: TGTGCCAGCAGCCTCACCAGCGAAAGTGGCTATGGCTACACCTTC
J: TRBJ1-6; V: TRBV28; D: .; size: few; CDR3: CASRMSGGWNSPLHF; DNA: TGTGCCAGCAGAATGAGTGGGGGGTGGAATTCACCCCTCCACTTT
J: TRBJ2-1; V: TRBV4-1; D: .; size: .; CDR3: CASSPQGSSYNEQFF; DNA: TGCGCCAGCAGCCCACAGGGTAGCTCCTACAATGAGCAGTTCTTC
J: TRBJ2-3; V: TRBV5-1; D: .; size: large; CDR3: CASSQAGVDTQYF; DNA: TGCGCCAGCAGCCAGGCAGGGGTAGATACGCAGTATTTT
J: TRBJ2-1; V: TRBV28; D: .; size: few; CDR3: CASRLPGPSNEQFF; DNA: TGTGCCAGCAGGTTACCGGGACCCTCCAATGAGCAGTTCTTC
J: TRBJ1-1; V: TRBV11-2; D: .; size: .; CDR3: CASSLVRGTLEAFF; DNA: TGTGCCAGCAGCTTAGTCAGGGGAACACTTGAAGCTTTCTTT
J: TRBJ2-7; V: TRBV5-1; D: .; size: .; CDR3: CASSPPGSYEQYF; DNA: TGCGCCAGCAGTCCCCCGGGCAGCTACGAGCAGTACTTC
J: TRBJ2-7; V: TRBV27; D: TRBD1; size: many; CDR3: CASSLAGGREQYF; DNA: TGTGCCAGCAGTTTAGCAGGGGGCAGAGAGCAGTACTTC
J: TRBJ2-7; V: TRBV27; D: TRBD2; size: few; CDR3: CASSFGEGSYEQYF; DNA: TGTGCCAGCAGTTTCGGGGAGGGGTCCTACGAGCAGTACTTC
J: TRBJ2-3; V: TRBV11-1; D: .; size: .; CDR3: CASSLAGWSTDTQYF; DNA: TGTGCCAGCAGCTTAGCGGGATGGAGCACAGATACGCAGTATTTT
J: TRBJ2-1; V: TRBV30; D: .; size: .; CDR3: CALGRWSNEQFF; DNA: TGTGCCTTGGGGAGGTGGTCAAATGAGCAGTTCTTC
J: TRBJ2-7; V: TRBV11-2; D: .; size: .; CDR3: CASSLWGGHYEQYF; DNA: TGTGCCAGCAGCTTATGGGGCGGTCACTACGAGCAGTACTTC
J: TRBJ2-4; V: TRBV29-1; D: .; size: many; CDR3: CSVERGTKNIQYF; DNA: TGCAGCGTTGAAAGGGGAACCAAAAACATTCAGTACTTC
J: TRBJ1-5; V: TRBV10-3; D: .; size: few; CDR3: CAISPTGWEGNQPQHF; DNA: TGTGCCATCAGCCCGACAGGCTGGGAGGGGAATCAGCCCCAGCATTTT
J: TRBJ2-3; V: TRBV11-1; D: TRBD1; size: .; CDR3: CASIGRGFRTDTQYF; DNA: TGTGCCAGCATCGGCAGGGGGTTTCGCACAGATACGCAGTATTTT
J: TRBJ2-1; V: TRBV27; D: .; size: few; CDR3: CASSFRNRDGNEQFF; DNA: TGTGCCAGCAGTTTTCGGAACCGGGACGGCAATGAGCAGTTCTTC
J: TRBJ2-1; V: TRBV12-3/TRBV12-4; D: TRBD2; size: few; CDR3: CASSLSGRENEQFF; DNA: TGTGCCAGCAGCCTTAGCGGGAGAGAAAATGAGCAGTTCTTC
J: TRBJ2-1; V: TRBV28; D: TRBD2; size: .; CDR3: CASSLEFAGAIVGGNEQFF; DNA: TGTGCCAGCAGTTTGGAGTTTGCGGGAGCTATAGTGGGGGGCAATGAGCAGTTCTTC
J: TRBJ2-7; V: TRBV12-3/TRBV12-4; D: .; size: .; CDR3: CASSLQGSSYEQYF; DNA: TGTGCCAGCAGTTTACAGGGAAGCTCCTACGAGCAGTACTTC
J: TRBJ1-1; V: TRBV28; D: .; size: few; CDR3: CASSLGTEAFF; DNA: TGTGCCAGCAGTTTGGGCACTGAAGCTTTCTTT
J: TRBJ1-2; V: TRBV5-1; D: .; size: .; CDR3: CASSESDGANYGYTF; DNA: TGCGCCAGCAGCGAAAGCGACGGAGCTAACTATGGCTACACCTTC
J: TRBJ2-3; V: TRBV6-2/TRBV6-3; D: .; size: .; CDR3: CASSPIGIKATQYF; DNA: TGTGCCAGCAGTCCCATAGGAATAAAGGCTACGCAGTATTTT
J: TRBJ1-5; V: TRBV20-1; D: .; size: few; CDR3: CSASQGSNQPQHF; DNA: TGCAGTGCTAGCCAGGGTAGCAATCAGCCCCAGCATTTT
J: TRBJ2-2; V: TRBV6-1; D: .; size: few; CDR3: CASDPRGPDTGELFF; DNA: TGTGCCAGTGACCCGCGGGGGCCCGACACCGGGGAGCTGTTTTTT
J: TRBJ2-2; V: TRBV5-6; D: TRBD2; size: .; CDR3: CASSLGTRTAGELFF; DNA: TGTGCCAGCAGCTTGGGGACTAGAACAGCCGGGGAGCTGTTTTTT
J: TRBJ1-3; V: TRBV6-2/TRBV6-3; D: .; size: .; CDR3: CASSYSYRHSGNTIYF; DNA: TGTGCCAGCAGTTACTCCTACCGGCACTCTGGAAACACCATATATTTT
J: TRBJ1-3; V: TRBV12-3/TRBV12-4; D: TRBD1; size: .; CDR3: CASSSTGGKGSIYF; DNA: TGTGCCAGCAGCTCTACAGGGGGGAAAGGTTCCATATATTTT
J: TRBJ2-7; V: TRBV5-1; D: TRBD2; size: .; CDR3: CASSEGTSGRAYYEQYF; DNA: TGCGCCAGCAGCGAGGGGACTAGCGGGAGGGCTTACTACGAGCAGTACTTC
J: TRBJ1-6; V: TRBV19; D: .; size: once; CDR3: CASMEAGLAKNSPLHF; DNA: TGTGCCAGTATGGAGGCAGGTCTGGCTAAGAATTCACCCCTCCACTTT
J: TRBJ2-1; V: TRBV6-2/TRBV6-3; D: .; size: .; CDR3: CASSSRQVGTFNEQFF; DNA: TGTGCCAGCAGTTCAAGACAGGTTGGGACCTTCAATGAGCAGTTCTTC
J: TRBJ1-1; V: TRBV5-6; D: .; size: many; CDR3: CASSLDWGSSNTEAFF; DNA: TGTGCCAGCAGCTTGGATTGGGGCAGTTCGAACACTGAAGCTTTCTTT
J: TRBJ1-1; V: TRBV19; D: .; size: .; CDR3: CASSAGGANTEAFF; DNA: TGTGCCAGTAGTGCGGGAGGTGCGAACACTGAAGCTTTCTTT
J: TRBJ1-2; V: TRBV6-1; D: .; size: few; CDR3: CASRVTGWAYGYTF; DNA: TGTGCCAGCAGGGTAACAGGGTGGGCCTATGGCTACACCTTC
J: TRBJ2-2; V: TRBV19; D: .; size: few; CDR3: CASIRGPRELFF; DNA: TGTGCCAGTATCCGGGGGCCCCGGGAGCTGTTTTTT
J: TRBJ1-1; V: TRBV2; D: .; size: few; CDR3: CASSARTEKPTEAFF; DNA: TGTGCCAGCAGTGCGAGGACAGAGAAACCCACTGAAGCTTTCTTT